These 14 T cell receptor beta chains were all obtained from the same sample, sequenced in a study of T cell responses to AZD1222 COVID-19 vaccine. Method: immunoSEQ multiplex PCR; TCRdb's copy keeps in-frame clones and lacks some. The table lists fewer than 150,000 clones, around nine tenths of them singletons. The specimen was peripheral blood, collected 28 days after the second AZD1222 dose. Receptors originate from an adult who received the AZD1222 COVID-19 vaccine.

Only one count was recorded for this clone. The chain links TRBV6-5 to TRBJ1-2, with 11 bases matching TRBD1. The V gene's germline CDR1 is MNHEY and CDR2 SVGAGI. The CDR3 is made up of 15 amino acids. V lost 5 bases to trimming and J lost 5 bases; unmatched junction nucleotides: 7. The CDR3 reads CASSNTGTGGYGYTF. CDR3 DNA: TGTGCCAGCAGTAACACCGGGACAGGGGGATATGGCTACACCTTC.

The J gene is TRBJ1-2, the V gene TRBV6-4; 8 positions match TRBD1. This CDR3 has 16 amino acids. Germline-derived CDR1 and CDR2 are MRHNA and SNTAGT. V shed 0 bases and J 14 bases; nucleotides not matched to a gene: 17. CDR3 sequence (DNA): TGTGCCAGCAGTGACTCACTATCGACAGGGGCGCCGTTTTTGACCTTC. Translated, it gives CASSDSLSTGAPFLTF.

CDR3 sequence (DNA): TGTGCCAGCAGTGAAGCGGCCGTTGCGGGATCCTCACTTTCCGAGCAGTACTTC. Residues: CASSEAAVAGSSLSEQYF. The chain recombines TRBV2 with TRBJ2-7; possibly TRBD2 for D (6 bases). CDR3 length: 18 residues. The germline V and J ends were trimmed by 0 bases and 6 bases, with 24 bases remaining between them. Germline CDR1 and CDR2: SNHLY and FYNNEI. Together with reference TRBV2 and TRBJ2-7, the CDR3 gives the full variable domain: EPEVTQTPSHQVTQMGQEVILRCVPISNHLYFYWYRQILGQKVEFLVSFYNNEISEKSEIFDDQFSVERPDGSNFTLKIRSTKLEDSAMYFCASSEAAVAGSSLSEQYFGPGTRLTVT.

This chain joins TRBV7-3 and TRBJ2-7; 11 nucleotides agree with TRBD2. V was pared by 5 bases and J by 3 bases, with 3 bases of the junction left unmatched. The germline V gene has CDR1 SGHTA and CDR2 FQGTGA. This CDR3 spans 14 amino acids. CDR3 coding DNA: TGTGCCAGCAGCCTTAGCGGGAGGGTCTACGAGCAGTACTTC. As protein: CASSLSGRVYEQYF.

The chain joins TRBV2 to TRBJ2-7; TRBD2 is a possible D gene (6 bases). The V gene's germline CDR1 is SNHLY and CDR2 FYNNEI. The V end was cut by 4 bases, the J end by 5 bases, with 21 bases between. The CDR3 runs to 16 residues. The CDR3 spells CASSGDLPRGNHEQYF. DNA of the CDR3: TGTGCCAGCAGTGGAGACCTGCCCCGGGGGAACCACGAGCAGTACTTC.

This clone has only one observation. The rearrangement joins TRBV7-9 to TRBJ1-6; D is ambiguous. The germline CDR1 and CDR2 sequences are SEHNR and FQNEAQ (reference sequence). This CDR3 has 15 residues. Trimming pared 5 bases from V and 6 bases from J, leaving 14 bases between. The CDR3: CASSLGSATNSPLHF. CDR3 in DNA: TGTGCCAGCAGCCTGGGATCAGCTACTAATTCACCCCTCCACTTT.

The rearrangement links TRBV5-1 to TRBJ1-4, with a tentative D call TRBD1 (5 bases). CDR3 length: 15 residues. Trimming left V 2 bases short and J 0 bases short, with 8 bases between. Germline CDR1 SGHRS, CDR2 YFSETQ. As DNA, the CDR3 is TGCGCCAGCAGCTTAAGGGGTGCAACTAATGAAAAACTGTTTTTT. Its protein is CASSLRGATNEKLFF. Drawing the rest from reference TRBV5-1 and TRBJ1-4, the complete variable domain is KAGVTQTPRYLIKTRGQQVTLSCSPISGHRSVSWYQQTPGQGLQFLFEYFSETQRNKGNFPGRFSGRQFSNSRSEMNVSTLELGDSALYLCASSLRGATNEKLFFGSGTQLSVL.

The chain couples TRBV27 to TRBJ2-3; TRBD2 matches at 10 bases. The germline CDR1 and CDR2 sequences are MNHEY and SMNVEV (reference sequence). The junction had 9 bases not matched to a gene; V was cut back by 7 bases and J by 2 bases. This CDR3 is 16 amino acids long. The CDR3 sequence: CASTPSGGAITDTQYF. DNA for the CDR3: TGTGCCAGCACCCCCAGCGGGGGGGCAATCACAGATACGCAGTATTTT.

V gene TRBV18 combines with J gene TRBJ1-5, with D unresolved. This CDR3 has 13 residues. V was pared by 2 bases and J by 1 base, with 3 bases between. Per the germline V gene, CDR1 is KGHSH and CDR2 is LQKENI. The CDR3 spells CASSPYSNQPQHF. The CDR3 DNA is TGTGCCAGCTCACCATACAGCAATCAGCCCCAGCATTTT.

The sample holds one count of this clone. V is TRBV29-1 and J is TRBJ1-2, with D hard to call. CDR1 and CDR2 from the germline V gene are SQVTM and ANQGSEA. The CDR3 is made up of 9 amino acids. Trimming removed 3 bases from V and 6 bases from J, with 2 bases in between. In DNA, the CDR3 is TGCAGCGTTGACAATGGCTACACCTTC. Translated, it gives CSVDNGYTF.

This clone has just one count. The rearrangement uses TRBV19 and TRBJ1-5, with TRBD1 as a possible D gene (6 bases). Trimming took off 8 bases at V and 9 bases at J, with 20 bases between the two ends. The CDR3 is 14 amino acids. CDR1 LNHDA and CDR2 SQIVND come from the germline V gene (reference sequence). Here the CDR3 DNA reads TGTGCCAGTGGGGGCAGGGAGAGACCCTTGCCCCAGCATTTT. Translated, it gives CASGGRERPLPQHF.

This clone was observed a single time. The V gene is TRBV19, the J gene TRBJ1-4; no clear D gene. V was shortened by 7 bases and J by 5 bases, with 17 bases between the two germline ends. The germline gives CDR1 LNHDA, CDR2 SQIVND (reference sequence). The CDR3 sequence is 15 residues long. CDR3 in amino acids: CASTPASLGNEKLFF. In DNA, the CDR3 is TGTGCCAGTACCCCCGCCAGTCTGGGGAATGAAAAACTGTTTTTT.

The chain joins TRBV1 to TRBJ2-7; the tabulated D call, TRBD1, remains unverified against the DNA. TRBV1 is shown as a pseudogene. This CDR3 is built from 19 residues. In DNA, the CDR3 is TGCACCAGCAGCCGATCTCCAGGACAGGGGCTCCACCCCTCCTACGAGCAGTACTTC. It translates to CTSSRSPGQGLHPSYEQYF.

This clone occurred once. The chain uses TRBV5-1 and TRBJ2-7, with 7 bases that match TRBD2. V trimming: 2 bases; J trimming: 0 bases; junction bases outside the gene matches: 2. The CDR3 contains 14 residues. Germline V gene sequence: CDR1 SGHRS, CDR2 YFSETQ. The CDR3 DNA follows: TGCGCCAGCAGCTTAAGCGGGGACTCCTACGAGCAGTACTTC. Protein product: CASSLSGDSYEQYF. Variable domain in full (rest from reference TRBV5-1 and TRBJ2-7): KAGVTQTPRYLIKTRGQQVTLSCSPISGHRSVSWYQQTPGQGLQFLFEYFSETQRNKGNFPGRFSGRQFSNSRSEMNVSTLELGDSALYLCASSLSGDSYEQYFGPGTRLTVT.